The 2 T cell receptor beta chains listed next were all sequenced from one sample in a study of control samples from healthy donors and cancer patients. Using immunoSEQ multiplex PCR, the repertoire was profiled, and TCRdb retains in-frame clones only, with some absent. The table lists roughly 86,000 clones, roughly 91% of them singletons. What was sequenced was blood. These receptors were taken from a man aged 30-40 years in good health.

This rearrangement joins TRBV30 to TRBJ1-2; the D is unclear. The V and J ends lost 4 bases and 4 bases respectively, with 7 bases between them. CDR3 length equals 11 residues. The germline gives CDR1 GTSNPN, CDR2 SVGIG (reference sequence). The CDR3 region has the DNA TGTGCCTGGACAGGCGGCTATGGCTACACCTTC. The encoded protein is CAWTGGYGYTF.

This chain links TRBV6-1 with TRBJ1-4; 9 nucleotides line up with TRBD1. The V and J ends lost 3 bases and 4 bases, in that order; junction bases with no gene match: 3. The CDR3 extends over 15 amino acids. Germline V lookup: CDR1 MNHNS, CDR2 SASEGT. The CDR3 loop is CASSEGDRDNEKLFF. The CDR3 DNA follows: TGTGCCAGCAGTGAGGGGGACAGGGATAATGAAAAACTGTTTTTT.